This T cell receptor beta chain is from a study of cytomegalovirus exposure and HLA in healthy donors. Findings and caveats of the study: The classifier reportedly diagnosed cytomegalovirus status with high sensitivity and specificity.

There are 13 residues in the CDR3. The germline gives CDR1 SQVTM, CDR2 ANQGSEA. V dropped 4 bases and J dropped 0 bases, with 9 bases sitting between them. This table comes from immunoSEQ multiplex PCR, and its TCRdb copy is limited to in-frame clones, with some not included. This sample has 70,000 to 90,000 clones, with 85% found just once. Note on this clone: Its target is not known.

The chain has TRBV29-1 and TRBJ1-1; D gene uncertain. Material for sequencing was PBMCs. The receptor's source is a man aged 25-45 years in good health and CMV-seronegative. CDR3 loop: CSVGADLNTEAFF. The DNA of the CDR3 is TGCAGCGTTGGGGCAGATTTGAACACTGAAGCTTTCTTT.